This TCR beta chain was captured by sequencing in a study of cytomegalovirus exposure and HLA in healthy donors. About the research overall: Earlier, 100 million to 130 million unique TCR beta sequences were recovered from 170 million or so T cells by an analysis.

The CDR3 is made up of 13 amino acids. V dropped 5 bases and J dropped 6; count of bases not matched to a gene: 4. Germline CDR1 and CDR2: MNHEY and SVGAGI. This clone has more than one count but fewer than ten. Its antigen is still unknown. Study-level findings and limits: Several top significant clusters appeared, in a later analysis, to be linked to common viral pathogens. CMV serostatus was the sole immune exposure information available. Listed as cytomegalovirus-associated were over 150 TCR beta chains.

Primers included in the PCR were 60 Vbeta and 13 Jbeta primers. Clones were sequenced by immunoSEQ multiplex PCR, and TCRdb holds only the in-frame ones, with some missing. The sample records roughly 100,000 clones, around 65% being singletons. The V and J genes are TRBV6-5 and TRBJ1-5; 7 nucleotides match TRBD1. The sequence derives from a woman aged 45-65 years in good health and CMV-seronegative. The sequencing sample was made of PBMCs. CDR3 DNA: TGTGCCAGCAGTAGACAGGGTGGTCAGCCCCAGCATTTT. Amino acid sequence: CASSRQGGQPQHF.